The TCR beta chain described here comes from a study of blood T cell repertoires in COVID-19. Study information: Italy, Spain and the United States were the sources of the convalescent and acute COVID-19 samples. PBMCs, B-cell-depleted T cells, or T cells provided the cDNA or gDNA that made up the material.

Patients of the Seattle cohort, enrolled during active infection, were followed longitudinally. In the original analysis: Cell counts per sample came from amplifying reference gene primers. Data came from immunoSEQ multiplex PCR; TCRdb stores just in-frame clones and leaves some out. V, J and clone size were drawn from that table, and D and trimming were deduced from the DNA. Altogether about 300,000 clones are present, about 81% being singletons, with the ten largest covering more than 1.2%. Germline V gives CDR1 SGHNT, CDR2 YYREEE (reference sequence). V lost 0 bases and J lost 7; bases outside the gene matches: 7. CDR3 size: 15 residues.

Sequencing was performed on peripheral blood. The V and J genes are TRBV5-4 and TRBJ2-3, with TRBD2 identical over 8 bases. This sequence originates from a human donor with COVID-19, enrolled during active disease. The donor label of this sample is uncertain. CDR3 protein: CASSLAGGPSNTQYF. The CDR3 DNA reads TGTGCCAGCAGCTTGGCGGGAGGGCCGTCCAATACGCAGTATTTT.